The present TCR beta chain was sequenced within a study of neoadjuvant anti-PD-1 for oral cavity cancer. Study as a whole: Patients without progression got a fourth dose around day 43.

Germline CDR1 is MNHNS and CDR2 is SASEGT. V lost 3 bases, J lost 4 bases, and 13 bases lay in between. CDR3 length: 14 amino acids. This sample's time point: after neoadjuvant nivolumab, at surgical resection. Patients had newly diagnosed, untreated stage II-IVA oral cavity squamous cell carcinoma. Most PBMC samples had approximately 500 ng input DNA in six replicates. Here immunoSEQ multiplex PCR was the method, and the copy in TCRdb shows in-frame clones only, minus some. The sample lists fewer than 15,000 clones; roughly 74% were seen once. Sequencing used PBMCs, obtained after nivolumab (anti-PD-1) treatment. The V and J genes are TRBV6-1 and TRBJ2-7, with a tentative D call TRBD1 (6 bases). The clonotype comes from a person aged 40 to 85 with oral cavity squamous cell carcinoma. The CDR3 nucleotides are TGTGCCAGCAGTGACTCAGGGGCGCGGTACGAGCAGTACTTC. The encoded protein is CASSDSGARYEQYF.